The T cell receptor (beta chain) under discussion was sequenced for a study of T cell responses to AZD1222 COVID-19 vaccine. This CDR3 spans 15 amino acids. Germline V lookup: CDR1 MNHNS, CDR2 SASEGT. V dropped 2 bases and J dropped 4; count of bases not matched to a gene: 2. This clone came up a few times. Its antigen is still unknown. Whole-study findings and limits: Reportedly, nearly half of unique spike TCRs recognized epitopes outside B.1.351/B.1.1.7 mutations. Spike-specific TCR breadth and depth both grew after two AZD1222 doses. After the peak T cell response, and only then, were repertoires sampled.

Clones were read by immunoSEQ multiplex PCR, and TCRdb kept only the in-frame ones, dropping some. This table holds around 72,000 clones, roughly 84% found once. The sequencing here drew on peripheral blood, taken on day 0 of AZD1222 vaccination. The receptor's source is an adult in good health. The chain has TRBV6-1 and TRBJ2-3; 11 nucleotides agree with TRBD2. CDR3 nucleotides: TGTGCCAGCAGTGAACTAGCGGGGGGCCCAGATACGCAGTATTTT. Translation: CASSELAGGPDTQYF.